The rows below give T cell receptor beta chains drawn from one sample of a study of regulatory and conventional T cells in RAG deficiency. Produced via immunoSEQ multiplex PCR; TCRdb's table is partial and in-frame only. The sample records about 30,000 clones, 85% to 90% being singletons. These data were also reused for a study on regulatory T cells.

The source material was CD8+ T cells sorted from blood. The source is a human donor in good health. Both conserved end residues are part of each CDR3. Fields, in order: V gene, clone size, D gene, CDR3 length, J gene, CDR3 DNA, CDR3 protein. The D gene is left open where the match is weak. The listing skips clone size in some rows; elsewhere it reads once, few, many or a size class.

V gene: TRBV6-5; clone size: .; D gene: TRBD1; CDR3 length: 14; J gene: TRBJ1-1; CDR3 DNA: TGTGCTAGCAGGGCAGGGGGCTTGAACACTGAAGCTTTCTTT; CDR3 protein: CASRAGGLNTEAFF
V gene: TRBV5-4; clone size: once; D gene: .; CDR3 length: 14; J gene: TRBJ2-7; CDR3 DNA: TGTGCCAGCACCTGGGGGGAGAGGGCCTACGAGCAGTACTTC; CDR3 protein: CASTWGERAYEQYF
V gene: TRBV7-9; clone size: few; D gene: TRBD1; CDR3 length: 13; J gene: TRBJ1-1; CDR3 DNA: TGTGCCAGCAGCTCGTCCGGACAGGGTGAAGCTTTCTTT; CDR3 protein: CASSSSGQGEAFF
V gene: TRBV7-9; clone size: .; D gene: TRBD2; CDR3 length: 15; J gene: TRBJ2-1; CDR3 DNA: TGTGCCAGCAGCCCGCGGGGGGGTCCTAACAATGAGCAGTTCTTC; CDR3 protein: CASSPRGGPNNEQFF
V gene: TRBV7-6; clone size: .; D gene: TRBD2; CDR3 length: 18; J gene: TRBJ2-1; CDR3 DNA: TGTGCCAGCAGCGAGGGTTTGTCACTAGCGGGCGACTACAATGAGCAGTTCTTC; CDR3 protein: CASSEGLSLAGDYNEQFF
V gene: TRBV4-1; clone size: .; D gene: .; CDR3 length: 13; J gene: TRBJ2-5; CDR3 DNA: TGCGCCAGCAGCCAGATTCAGGGGGAGACCCAGTACTTC; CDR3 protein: CASSQIQGETQYF
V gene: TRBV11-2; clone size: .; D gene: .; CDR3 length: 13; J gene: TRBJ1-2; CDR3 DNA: TGTGCCAGCAGCCAAAGGGAGGCCCATGGCTACACCTTC; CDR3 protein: CASSQREAHGYTF
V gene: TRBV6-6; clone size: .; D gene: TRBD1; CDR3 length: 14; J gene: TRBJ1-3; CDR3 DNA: TGTGCCAGCAGTAACAAACAGGGGATAAACACCATATATTTT; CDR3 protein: CASSNKQGINTIYF
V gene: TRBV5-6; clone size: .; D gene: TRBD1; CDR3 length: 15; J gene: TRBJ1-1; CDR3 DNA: TGTGCCAGCAGTTTCCCGGGACAGATGAACACTGAAGCTTTCTTT; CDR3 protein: CASSFPGQMNTEAFF
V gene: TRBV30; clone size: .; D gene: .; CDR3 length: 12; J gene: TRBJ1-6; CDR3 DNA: TGTGCCTGGAGTATGGCAAATTCACCCCTCCACTTT; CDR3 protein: CAWSMANSPLHF
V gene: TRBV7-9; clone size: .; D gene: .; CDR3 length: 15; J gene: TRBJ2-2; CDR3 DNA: TGTGCCAGCAGCCCGACAGCCGCGAACACCGGGGAGCTGTTTTTT; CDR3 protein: CASSPTAANTGELFF
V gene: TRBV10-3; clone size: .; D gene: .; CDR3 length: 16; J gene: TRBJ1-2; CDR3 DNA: TGTGCCATCAGTGAGTCGAGTGGGGACCGGGACTATGGCTACACCTTC; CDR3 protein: CAISESSGDRDYGYTF
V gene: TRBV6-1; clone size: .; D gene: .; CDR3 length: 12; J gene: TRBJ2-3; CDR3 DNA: TGTGCCAGCAACGATCCAGGGGATACGCAGTATTTT; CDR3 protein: CASNDPGDTQYF
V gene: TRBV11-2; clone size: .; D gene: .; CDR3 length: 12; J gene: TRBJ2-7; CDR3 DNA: TGTGCCAGCAGCTCGACGGGACCGGAGCAGTACTTT; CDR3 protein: CASSSTGPEQYF
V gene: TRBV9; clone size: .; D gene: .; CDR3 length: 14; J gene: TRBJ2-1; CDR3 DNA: TGTGCCAGCAGCCCCGGGGACCCTTACAATGAGCAGTTCTTC; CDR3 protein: CASSPGDPYNEQFF
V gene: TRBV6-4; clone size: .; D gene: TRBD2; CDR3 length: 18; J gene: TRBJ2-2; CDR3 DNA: TGTGCCAGCAGTGACCGTACTAGCGGGGGGTCCGGGACCGGGGAGCTGTTTTTT; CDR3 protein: CASSDRTSGGSGTGELFF
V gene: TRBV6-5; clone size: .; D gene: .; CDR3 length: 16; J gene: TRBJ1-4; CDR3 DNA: TGTGCCAGCAGTTATTCCTCAGGGACCTCTAATGAAAAACTGTTTTTT; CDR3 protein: CASSYSSGTSNEKLFF